The rows below give T cell receptor beta chains drawn from one sample of a study of blood T cell repertoires in COVID-19. TCRdb's copy holds only in-frame clones and misses some; the assay was immunoSEQ multiplex PCR. The repertoire holds 200,000 to 300,000 clones, with about 89% as singletons. The sequencing input was peripheral blood. The receptors were gathered from a woman aged 60-70 years who had recovered from COVID-19. Both conserved end residues are part of each CDR3. Fields, in order: clone size, D gene, V gene, J gene, CDR3 protein, CDR3 DNA. A D gene is named only where the DNA matches it firmly. Part of the rows lack a size; the others show once, few, many or a class for expanded clones.

size: once; D: -; V: TRBV5-6; J: TRBJ2-7; CDR3: CASSSTFSYEQYF; DNA: TGTGCCAGCAGCTCGACATTTTCCTACGAGCAGTACTTC
size: -; D: -; V: TRBV19; J: TRBJ2-7; CDR3: CASSMNSYEQYF; DNA: TGTGCCAGTAGTATGAACAGCTACGAGCAGTACTTC
size: -; D: TRBD1; V: TRBV9; J: TRBJ1-1; CDR3: CASSVGRGTGGLNTEAFF; DNA: TGTGCCAGCAGCGTAGGTAGGGGGACAGGGGGCTTGAACACTGAAGCTTTCTTT
size: -; D: TRBD1; V: TRBV5-5; J: TRBJ2-1; CDR3: CASSRTGGRNEQFF; DNA: TGTGCCAGCAGCCGTACAGGGGGCAGGAATGAGCAGTTCTTC
size: -; D: TRBD2; V: TRBV5-1; J: TRBJ2-5; CDR3: CASSLGSSGGTQYF; DNA: TGCGCCAGCAGCTTGGGGTCTAGCGGGGGGACCCAGTACTTC
size: -; D: -; V: TRBV6-2/TRBV6-3; J: TRBJ1-5; CDR3: CASSYNFQPQHF; DNA: TGTGCCAGCAGTTACAACTTCCAGCCCCAGCATTTT
size: -; D: -; V: TRBV25-1; J: TRBJ2-7; CDR3: CASSVQGRNEQYF; DNA: TGTGCCAGCAGTGTACAGGGCAGGAACGAGCAGTACTTC
size: -; D: -; V: TRBV6-5; J: TRBJ1-6; CDR3: CASAGPTNSPLHF; DNA: TGTGCCAGTGCAGGGCCTACTAATTCACCCCTCCACTTT
size: -; D: -; V: TRBV4-2; J: TRBJ1-1; CDR3: CASNHFGGNTEAFF; DNA: TGTGCCAGCAACCACTTCGGGGGGAACACTGAAGCTTTCTTT
size: -; D: TRBD1; V: TRBV5-5; J: TRBJ1-6; CDR3: CASSPGQGSPLHF; DNA: TGTGCCAGCAGCCCAGGACAGGGTTCACCCCTCCACTTT
size: -; D: -; V: TRBV10-3; J: TRBJ2-3; CDR3: CAISGADTQYF; DNA: TGTGCCATCAGTGGGGCGGATACGCAGTATTTT
size: once; D: TRBD1; V: TRBV27; J: TRBJ2-5; CDR3: CASSFETGGETQYF; DNA: TGTGCCAGCAGTTTTGAGACAGGGGGAGAGACCCAGTACTTC
size: -; D: TRBD2; V: TRBV7-9; J: TRBJ2-5; CDR3: CASSLSNGGGPQYF; DNA: TGTGCCAGCAGCCTTAGTAACGGGGGGGGCCCGCAGTACTTC
size: -; D: TRBD1; V: TRBV2; J: TRBJ2-2; CDR3: CASRGTGGEGGELFF; DNA: TGTGCCAGCAGAGGGACAGGGGGCGAGGGCGGGGAGCTGTTTTTT
size: -; D: TRBD1; V: TRBV27; J: TRBJ1-2; CDR3: CASSFIPPTGGGYTF; DNA: TGTGCCAGCAGTTTCATCCCCCCGACAGGGGGTGGCTACACCTTC
size: once; D: -; V: TRBV12-5; J: TRBJ2-7; CDR3: CASGKTGEQYF; DNA: TGTGCTAGTGGCAAAACGGGGGAGCAGTACTTC
size: once; D: TRBD1; V: TRBV11-3; J: TRBJ2-2; CDR3: CASSLDVSRGQTGELFF; DNA: TGTGCCAGCAGCTTAGATGTGTCCAGGGGGCAGACCGGGGAGCTGTTTTTT
size: -; D: TRBD1; V: TRBV19; J: TRBJ1-2; CDR3: CASSIGGAGGIYGYTF; DNA: TGTGCCAGTAGTATTGGCGGGGCAGGGGGCATCTATGGCTACACCTTC
size: -; D: -; V: TRBV12-3/TRBV12-4; J: TRBJ2-7; CDR3: CASSEGVSYEQYF; DNA: TGTGCCAGCAGTGAAGGGGTTTCCTACGAGCAGTACTTC
size: -; D: -; V: TRBV6-6; J: TRBJ1-2; CDR3: CASSYSRGLEEDYTF; DNA: TGTGCCAGCAGTTACTCAAGAGGGCTTGAAGAGGACTACACCTTC
size: -; D: -; V: TRBV28; J: TRBJ1-3; CDR3: CATAGSLSGNTIYF; DNA: TGTGCCACTGCAGGGTCACTCTCTGGAAACACCATATATTTT
size: -; D: TRBD2; V: TRBV7-8; J: TRBJ2-1; CDR3: CASSLGPYSGGRNEQFF; DNA: TGTGCCAGCAGCTTAGGCCCGTATAGCGGGGGACGCAATGAGCAGTTCTTC
size: once; D: TRBD1; V: TRBV11-1; J: TRBJ1-1; CDR3: CASSVNRGEAFF; DNA: TGTGCCAGCAGCGTTAACAGGGGTGAAGCTTTCTTT
size: -; D: TRBD1; V: TRBV28; J: TRBJ1-6; CDR3: CASNQLGGARRDSPLHF; DNA: TGTGCCAGCAACCAACTAGGGGGCGCTCGGAGGGATTCACCCCTCCACTTT
size: -; D: TRBD2; V: TRBV4-1; J: TRBJ2-7; CDR3: CASSQASGGGSSYEQYF; DNA: TGCGCCAGCAGCCAAGCTAGCGGGGGGGGTAGCTCCTACGAGCAGTACTTC
size: once; D: TRBD1; V: TRBV4-2; J: TRBJ1-2; CDR3: CASSLDKQGAIGNYGYTF; DNA: TGTGCCAGCAGCCTAGACAAGCAGGGGGCGATTGGTAACTATGGCTACACCTTC
size: -; D: TRBD1; V: TRBV10-3; J: TRBJ1-1; CDR3: CAIGGTGGKNTEAFF; DNA: TGTGCCATCGGGGGGACAGGGGGAAAGAACACTGAAGCTTTCTTT
size: few; D: -; V: TRBV28; J: TRBJ1-2; CDR3: CASSLARGGYTF; DNA: TGTGCCAGCAGTTTAGCCCGGGGAGGCTACACCTTC
size: -; D: TRBD1; V: TRBV4-3; J: TRBJ1-3; CDR3: CASSHGLPGQGRNTIYF; DNA: TGCGCCAGCAGCCACGGGCTCCCGGGACAGGGGCGGAACACCATATATTTT
size: -; D: -; V: TRBV9; J: TRBJ1-1; CDR3: CASQRGLNTEAFF; DNA: TGTGCCAGTCAAAGGGGGTTGAACACTGAAGCTTTCTTT
size: once; D: TRBD1; V: TRBV5-5; J: TRBJ1-5; CDR3: CASSFGQASNQPQHF; DNA: TGTGCCAGCAGCTTCGGACAGGCGAGCAATCAGCCCCAGCATTTT
size: -; D: -; V: TRBV9; J: TRBJ2-3; CDR3: CASSVVRGITDTQYF; DNA: TGTGCCAGCAGCGTAGTCAGGGGAATCACAGATACGCAGTATTTT
size: -; D: TRBD2; V: TRBV29-1; J: TRBJ2-1; CDR3: CSVFLGGGGNEQFF; DNA: TGCAGCGTGTTCCTCGGGGGGGGAGGCAATGAGCAGTTCTTC
size: -; D: TRBD2; V: TRBV3-1/TRBV3-2; J: TRBJ2-7; CDR3: CASSPAGGNSGQYF; DNA: TGTGCCAGCAGCCCAGCGGGGGGGAACAGTGGGCAGTACTTC
size: few; D: -; V: TRBV28; J: TRBJ1-5; CDR3: CAHWAPYSNQPQHF; DNA: TGTGCCCACTGGGCACCGTATAGCAATCAGCCCCAGCATTTT
size: -; D: TRBD1; V: TRBV10-3; J: TRBJ1-1; CDR3: CAISERDRGEAFF; DNA: TGTGCCATCAGTGAGAGGGACAGGGGAGAAGCTTTCTTT
size: -; D: TRBD2; V: TRBV2; J: TRBJ2-1; CDR3: CASSVLGGVVYEQFF; DNA: TGTGCCAGCAGTGTGTTGGGGGGGGTAGTATATGAGCAGTTCTTC
size: -; D: -; V: TRBV28; J: TRBJ1-3; CDR3: CASSGRVSGNTIYF; DNA: TGTGCCAGCAGTGGCAGGGTATCTGGAAACACCATATATTTT
size: -; D: -; V: TRBV6-1; J: TRBJ2-5; CDR3: CASSATVEETQYF; DNA: TGTGCCAGCAGTGCGACAGTGGAAGAGACCCAGTACTTC
size: -; D: TRBD1; V: TRBV7-2; J: TRBJ1-2; CDR3: CASSLRGQGLGYTF; DNA: TGTGCCAGCAGCTTAAGAGGACAGGGCCTTGGCTACACCTTC
size: -; D: TRBD1; V: TRBV7-2; J: TRBJ2-1; CDR3: CASSLTGGSSDEQFF; DNA: TGTGCCAGCAGCTTGACAGGGGGAAGTAGCGATGAGCAGTTCTTC
size: -; D: -; V: TRBV5-6; J: TRBJ2-2; CDR3: CASSLVRRTGELFF; DNA: TGTGCCAGCAGCTTGGTGCGTCGAACCGGGGAGCTGTTTTTT
size: -; D: -; V: TRBV6-5; J: TRBJ1-3; CDR3: CASSYAQGPPGNTIYF; DNA: TGTGCCAGCAGTTACGCGCAGGGGCCGCCTGGAAACACCATATATTTT
size: -; D: TRBD1; V: TRBV5-1; J: TRBJ1-2; CDR3: CASSLGDRVSSNYGYTF; DNA: TGCGCCAGCAGCTTGGGTGACAGGGTATCATCGAACTATGGCTACACCTTC
size: -; D: -; V: TRBV6-5; J: TRBJ1-5; CDR3: CASGGGASNQPQHF; DNA: TGTGCCAGCGGAGGGGGGGCGAGCAATCAGCCCCAGCATTTT
size: -; D: -; V: TRBV28; J: TRBJ2-2; CDR3: CASSLTKSGAGELFF; DNA: TGTGCCAGCAGTTTAACTAAGTCAGGGGCCGGGGAGCTGTTTTTT
size: -; D: -; V: TRBV6-6; J: TRBJ2-7; CDR3: CASRAGTDSQYF; DNA: TGTGCCAGCAGAGCCGGGACGGACAGCCAGTACTTC
size: -; D: TRBD1; V: TRBV6-2/TRBV6-3; J: TRBJ1-5; CDR3: CASSLQRWGQPLTFNQPQHF; DNA: TGTGCCAGCAGTCTCCAACGTTGGGGACAGCCCCTCACCTTTAACCAGCCCCAGCATTTT
size: -; D: TRBD2; V: TRBV27; J: TRBJ2-3; CDR3: CASSLLAGVNTDTQYF; DNA: TGTGCCAGCAGTTTGCTAGCGGGGGTCAACACAGATACGCAGTATTTT
size: -; D: TRBD1; V: TRBV5-8; J: TRBJ2-7; CDR3: CASNQGGTGPLYEQYF; DNA: TGTGCCAGCAACCAGGGGGGGACAGGGCCGTTATACGAGCAGTACTTC
size: -; D: TRBD1; V: TRBV19; J: TRBJ2-1; CDR3: CASSLTGTGVYNEQFF; DNA: TGTGCCAGTAGTCTCACAGGGACAGGGGTGTACAATGAGCAGTTCTTC